The clone carrying this T cell receptor (beta chain) was seen at least ten times. Its antigen is undetermined. The V gene's germline CDR1 is SGHVS and CDR2 FNYEAQ. This CDR3 is built from 13 residues. Between the trimmed V and J ends, which lost 6 bases and 9 bases, there was a span of 15 bases. The data belong to a study of T cells after posttransplantation cyclophosphamide. Method: immunoSEQ multiplex PCR; TCRdb's copy keeps in-frame clones and lacks some. Singletons are absent from the sample, which has 25,000 to 30,000 clones. Regarding the study as a whole: TRB overlap between skin or GI tissue T cells and blood was limited. TRB clonality was highly associated with recipient CMV seropositivity and reactivation.

The chain has TRBV7-6 and TRBJ2-1, with D maybe TRBD2 (6 bases). Specimen: PBMCs. The source is a man in his fifties in good health, CMV-negative, and a related stem cell transplant donor. CDR3 loop: CASSPRERGEQFF. In nucleotides, the CDR3 is TGTGCCAGCAGTCCCCGGGAGCGCGGTGAGCAGTTCTTC.